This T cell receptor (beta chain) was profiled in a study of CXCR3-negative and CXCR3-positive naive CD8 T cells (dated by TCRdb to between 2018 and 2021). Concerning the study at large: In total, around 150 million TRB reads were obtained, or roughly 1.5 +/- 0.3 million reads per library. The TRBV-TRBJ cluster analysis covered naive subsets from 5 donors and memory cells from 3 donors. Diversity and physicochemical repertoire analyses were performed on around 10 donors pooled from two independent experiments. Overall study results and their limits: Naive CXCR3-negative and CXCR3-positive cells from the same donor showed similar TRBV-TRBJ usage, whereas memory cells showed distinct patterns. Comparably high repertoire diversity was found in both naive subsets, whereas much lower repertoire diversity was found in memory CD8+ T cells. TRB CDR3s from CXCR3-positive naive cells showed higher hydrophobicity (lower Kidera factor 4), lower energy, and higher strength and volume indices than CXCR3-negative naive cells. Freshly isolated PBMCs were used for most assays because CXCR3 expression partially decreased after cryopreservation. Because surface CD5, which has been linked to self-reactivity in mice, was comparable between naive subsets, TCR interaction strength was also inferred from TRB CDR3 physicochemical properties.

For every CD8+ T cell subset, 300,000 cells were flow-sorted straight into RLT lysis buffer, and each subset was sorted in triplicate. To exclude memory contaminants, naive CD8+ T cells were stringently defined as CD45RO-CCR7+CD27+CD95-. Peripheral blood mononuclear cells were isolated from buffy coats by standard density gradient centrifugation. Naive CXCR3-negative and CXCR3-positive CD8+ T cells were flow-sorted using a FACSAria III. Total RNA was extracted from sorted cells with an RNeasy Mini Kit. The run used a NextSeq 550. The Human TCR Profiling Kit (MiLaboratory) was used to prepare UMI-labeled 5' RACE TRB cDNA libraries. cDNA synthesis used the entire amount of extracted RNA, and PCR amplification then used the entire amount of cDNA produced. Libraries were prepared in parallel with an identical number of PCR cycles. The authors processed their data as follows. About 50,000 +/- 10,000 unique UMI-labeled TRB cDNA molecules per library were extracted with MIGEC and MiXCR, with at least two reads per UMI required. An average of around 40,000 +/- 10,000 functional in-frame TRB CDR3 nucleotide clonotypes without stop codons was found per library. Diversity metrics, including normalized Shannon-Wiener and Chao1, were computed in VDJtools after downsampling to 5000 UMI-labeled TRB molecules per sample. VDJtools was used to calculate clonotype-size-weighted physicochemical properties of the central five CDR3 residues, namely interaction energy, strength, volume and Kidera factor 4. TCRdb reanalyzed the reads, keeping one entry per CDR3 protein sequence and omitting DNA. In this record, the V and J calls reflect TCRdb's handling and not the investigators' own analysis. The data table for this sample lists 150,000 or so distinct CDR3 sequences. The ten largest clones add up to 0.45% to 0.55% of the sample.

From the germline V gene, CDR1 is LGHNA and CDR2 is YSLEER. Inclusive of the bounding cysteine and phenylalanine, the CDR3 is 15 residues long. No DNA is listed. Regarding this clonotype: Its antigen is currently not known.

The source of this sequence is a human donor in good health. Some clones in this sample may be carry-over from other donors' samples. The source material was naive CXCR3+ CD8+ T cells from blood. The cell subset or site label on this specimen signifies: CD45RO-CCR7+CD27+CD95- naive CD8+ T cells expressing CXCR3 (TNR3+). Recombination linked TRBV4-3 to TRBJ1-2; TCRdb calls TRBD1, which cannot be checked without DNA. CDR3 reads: CASSPGTGDYYGYTF.